This T cell receptor (beta chain) is from a study of T cell responses to AZD1222 COVID-19 vaccine. The germline gives CDR1 ENHRY, CDR2 SYGVKD. Trimming left V 2 bases short and J 1 base short, with 8 bases between. The CDR3 is made up of 14 amino acids. Study-level points and caveats: Possibly, clonal diversity was underestimated; donors were largely white British and included more females.

Notes on this clone: Its cognate antigen is unknown.

The table came from immunoSEQ multiplex PCR; TCRdb's copy has only in-frame clones and leaves some out. The sample lists fewer than 110,000 clones, about nine tenths occurring once. The sequenced sample was peripheral blood, obtained on day 0 of AZD1222 vaccination. The gene calls are TRBV10-3 and TRBJ1-1; no reliable D call. The source is an adult in good health. CDR3 nucleotide sequence: TGTGCCATCAGTGAGAGGGTCGGGAACACTGAAGCTTTCTTT. This encodes CAISERVGNTEAFF.